The entry below gives a single T cell receptor (beta chain) sequence along with its context. The target antigen is unknown. Germline CDR1 and CDR2: SEHNR and FQNEAQ (reference sequence). The CDR3 is 15 amino acids. V dropped 5 bases and J dropped 3; count of bases not matched to a gene: 8. These data originate in a study of beta chain features in type 1 diabetes. Looking at the study overall: Patients and healthy donors were similar in age, gender and cell yields.

Study conclusions and caveats: The study found fewer insertions and more deletions at VDJ junctions in type 1 diabetes patients.

What was sequenced were expressed TCRB transcripts, since all of the isolated RNA had been reverse transcribed. Produced via immunoSEQ multiplex PCR; TCRdb's table is partial and in-frame only. The sample gives about 900,000 clones, 15% to 20% of which show up once; 0.023% is in the top ten. Isolation of CD4+ naive, central memory, regulatory and stem cell-like memory cells was achieved by sorting via CD45RO/CCR7/CD25/CD127/CD95/CD27. This clonotype was obtained from a woman between 18 and 30 years old in good health. The V and J genes are TRBV7-9 and TRBJ1-2; 8 nucleotides line up with TRBD1. The sequenced sample was naive CD4+ T cells from blood. CDR3 region: CASSRLDREDYGYTF. CDR3 coding DNA: TGTGCCAGCAGCCGATTGGACAGGGAGGACTATGGCTACACCTTC.